These T cell receptor beta chains were read from a single sample in a study of blood T cell repertoires in COVID-19. Sequencing used immunoSEQ multiplex PCR; TCRdb keeps in-frame clones, though not all of them. The top ten hold about 5.3% of the sample, which has under 80,000 clones, approximately 86% seen once. Sequenced input: peripheral blood. These receptors all stem from a man aged 70-80 years with acute or convalescent COVID-19. Both conserved end residues are part of each CDR3. D genes are given only for firm matches. Clone size is stated in some rows and not others, as once, few, many or a class when expanded.

cdr3_aa: CASSPRLAGASYNEQFF; cdr3_nt: TGTGCCAGCAGCCCGCGACTGGCGGGGGCCTCTTACAATGAGCAGTTCTTC; j_call: TRBJ2-1; v_call: TRBV3-1/TRBV3-2; d_call: NA; clone_size: once
cdr3_aa: CASSLDRGYNEQFF; cdr3_nt: TGTGCCAGCAGCTTGGACAGGGGCTACAATGAGCAGTTCTTC; j_call: TRBJ2-1; v_call: TRBV5-4; d_call: TRBD1; clone_size: NA
cdr3_aa: CASSLGDTSGNTIYF; cdr3_nt: TGCGCCAGCAGCTTGGGGGACACCTCTGGAAACACCATATATTTT; j_call: TRBJ1-3; v_call: TRBV5-1; d_call: NA; clone_size: NA
cdr3_aa: CASSPGKGRPQHF; cdr3_nt: TGTGCCAGCAGTCCAGGGAAAGGTCGGCCCCAGCATTTT; j_call: TRBJ1-5; v_call: TRBV11-1; d_call: NA; clone_size: NA
cdr3_aa: CTSSQDGGLATGELFF; cdr3_nt: TGCACCAGCAGCCAAGATGGGGGACTAGCCACCGGGGAGCTGTTTTTT; j_call: TRBJ2-2; v_call: TRBV1; d_call: NA; clone_size: NA
cdr3_aa: CASSPRGSGVYNEQFF; cdr3_nt: TGTGCCAGCTCACCGAGGGGTAGCGGGGTATACAATGAGCAGTTCTTC; j_call: TRBJ2-1; v_call: TRBV18; d_call: TRBD2; clone_size: NA
cdr3_aa: CASSPYAGGASSYNEQFF; cdr3_nt: TGTGCCAGCTCACCCTATGCCGGGGGGGCGAGCTCCTACAATGAGCAGTTCTTC; j_call: TRBJ2-1; v_call: TRBV18; d_call: TRBD2; clone_size: NA
cdr3_aa: CASSQEWNSYNF; cdr3_nt: TGTGCCAGCAGCCAAGAGTGGAACAGCTACAACTTC; j_call: TRBJ1-2; v_call: TRBV14; d_call: NA; clone_size: NA
cdr3_aa: CASSLGATSGTRTDTQYF; cdr3_nt: TGCGCCAGCAGCTTGGGGGCGACTAGCGGCACTCGAACAGATACGCAGTATTTT; j_call: TRBJ2-3; v_call: TRBV5-1; d_call: TRBD2; clone_size: NA
cdr3_aa: CASSPRTGDYEQYF; cdr3_nt: TGTGCCAGCTCACCTCGGACAGGAGACTACGAGCAGTACTTC; j_call: TRBJ2-7; v_call: TRBV18; d_call: TRBD1; clone_size: once
cdr3_aa: CASSYGTDYNEQFF; cdr3_nt: TGTGCCAGCAGTTACGGGACAGACTACAATGAGCAGTTCTTC; j_call: TRBJ2-1; v_call: TRBV6-2/TRBV6-3; d_call: TRBD1; clone_size: NA
cdr3_aa: CASSYGGALNTEAFF; cdr3_nt: TGTGCCAGCAGCTACGGGGGGGCCCTGAACACTGAAGCTTTCTTT; j_call: TRBJ1-1; v_call: TRBV5-6; d_call: NA; clone_size: once
cdr3_aa: CASDGQAAGQPQHF; cdr3_nt: TGTGCCAGCGATGGGCAGGCGGCGGGTCAGCCCCAGCATTTT; j_call: TRBJ1-5; v_call: TRBV6-6; d_call: NA; clone_size: NA
cdr3_aa: CASLQGGWSEAFF; cdr3_nt: TGTGCCAGCCTGCAGGGTGGATGGTCTGAAGCTTTCTTT; j_call: TRBJ1-1; v_call: TRBV2; d_call: NA; clone_size: NA
cdr3_aa: CASSRDTDYGYTF; cdr3_nt: TGCGCCAGCAGTCGGGACACGGACTATGGCTACACCTTC; j_call: TRBJ1-2; v_call: TRBV10-1; d_call: NA; clone_size: NA
cdr3_aa: CASTTSRPTGIGGYTF; cdr3_nt: TGTGCCAGCACTACCAGCCGGCCAACAGGGATCGGTGGCTACACCTTC; j_call: TRBJ1-2; v_call: TRBV7-9; d_call: NA; clone_size: NA
cdr3_aa: CASSLEGNSPLHF; cdr3_nt: TGTGCCAGCAGCTTAGAGGGGAATTCACCCCTCCACTTT; j_call: TRBJ1-6; v_call: TRBV7-9; d_call: NA; clone_size: few
cdr3_aa: CASRLGGKSHYEQYF; cdr3_nt: TGTGCCAGCAGGTTGGGGGGGAAATCCCACTACGAGCAGTACTTC; j_call: TRBJ2-7; v_call: TRBV19; d_call: TRBD2; clone_size: NA
cdr3_aa: CASSPTTELNTEAFF; cdr3_nt: TGTGCCAGCTCACCGACGACAGAGCTTAACACTGAAGCTTTCTTT; j_call: TRBJ1-1; v_call: TRBV18; d_call: NA; clone_size: NA
cdr3_aa: CASSPGGTGNVEQYF; cdr3_nt: TGTGCCAGCAGCCCTGGGGGGACAGGGAATGTAGAGCAGTACTTC; j_call: TRBJ2-7; v_call: TRBV7-2; d_call: TRBD1; clone_size: NA
cdr3_aa: CASSVTSGGAGTQYF; cdr3_nt: TGTGCCAGCAGCGTGACTAGCGGGGGGGCGGGCACGCAGTATTTT; j_call: TRBJ2-3; v_call: TRBV9; d_call: TRBD2; clone_size: NA
cdr3_aa: CASSEPGTGDPEAFF; cdr3_nt: TGTGCCAGCAGTGAACCCGGGACAGGGGACCCTGAAGCTTTCTTT; j_call: TRBJ1-1; v_call: TRBV6-1; d_call: TRBD1; clone_size: NA
cdr3_aa: CASNSAGQGEEQFF; cdr3_nt: TGCGCCAGCAATTCAGCGGGACAGGGTGAAGAGCAGTTCTTC; j_call: TRBJ2-1; v_call: TRBV5-1; d_call: TRBD1; clone_size: NA
cdr3_aa: CASSRSGGYSSYEQYF; cdr3_nt: TGTGCCAGCAGTCGAAGCGGGGGCTATAGCTCCTACGAGCAGTACTTC; j_call: TRBJ2-7; v_call: TRBV2; d_call: TRBD2; clone_size: NA
cdr3_aa: CASSQRVQGYGYTF; cdr3_nt: TGTGCCAGCAGCCAAAGGGTCCAGGGATATGGCTACACCTTC; j_call: TRBJ1-2; v_call: TRBV3-1/TRBV3-2; d_call: NA; clone_size: NA
cdr3_aa: CASSPQLGGEITDTQYF; cdr3_nt: TGTGCCAGCAGCCCCCAACTAGGCGGGGAGATCACAGATACGCAGTATTTT; j_call: TRBJ2-3; v_call: TRBV7-9; d_call: NA; clone_size: NA
cdr3_aa: CASSLERDLNSPLHF; cdr3_nt: TGTGCCAGCAGCTTAGAGCGGGACCTTAATTCACCCCTCCACTTT; j_call: TRBJ1-6; v_call: TRBV11-2; d_call: NA; clone_size: NA
cdr3_aa: CASSFTGAYGYTF; cdr3_nt: TGTGCCAGCAGCTTTACAGGGGCGTATGGCTACACCTTC; j_call: TRBJ1-2; v_call: TRBV7-9; d_call: TRBD1; clone_size: NA
cdr3_aa: CASTPQGTQETQYF; cdr3_nt: TGTGCCAGCACCCCACAGGGGACGCAAGAGACCCAGTACTTC; j_call: TRBJ2-5; v_call: TRBV2; d_call: TRBD1; clone_size: NA
cdr3_aa: CASSNRLAGGYEQYF; cdr3_nt: TGTGCCAGCAGCAATCGACTAGCGGGGGGGTACGAGCAGTACTTC; j_call: TRBJ2-7; v_call: TRBV11-2; d_call: TRBD2; clone_size: once
cdr3_aa: CASRPGTYSYEQYF; cdr3_nt: TGCGCCAGCAGACCCGGGACATACTCCTACGAGCAGTACTTC; j_call: TRBJ2-7; v_call: TRBV5-1; d_call: NA; clone_size: NA
cdr3_aa: CASNEQGAAYNEQFF; cdr3_nt: TGCGCCAGCAACGAACAGGGCGCCGCCTACAATGAGCAGTTCTTC; j_call: TRBJ2-1; v_call: TRBV10-2; d_call: NA; clone_size: NA
cdr3_aa: CASSLWGRTAAFF; cdr3_nt: TGCGCCAGCAGCTTGTGGGGCCGGACAGCAGCTTTCTTT; j_call: TRBJ1-1; v_call: TRBV5-1; d_call: NA; clone_size: NA
cdr3_aa: CASSVGLAGGPLDTGELFF; cdr3_nt: TGTGCCAGCAGCGTAGGACTAGCGGGGGGGCCGCTAGACACCGGGGAGCTGTTTTTT; j_call: TRBJ2-2; v_call: TRBV9; d_call: TRBD2; clone_size: NA
cdr3_aa: CASSLGSGVGEQFF; cdr3_nt: TGTGCCAGCAGCTTAGGGTCCGGGGTGGGTGAGCAGTTCTTC; j_call: TRBJ2-1; v_call: TRBV13; d_call: NA; clone_size: NA
cdr3_aa: CASSLGLAGGSDTQYF; cdr3_nt: TGCGCCAGCAGCCTGGGACTAGCGGGGGGGTCAGATACGCAGTATTTT; j_call: TRBJ2-3; v_call: TRBV10-1; d_call: TRBD2; clone_size: once
cdr3_aa: CASIIGQPNTGELFF; cdr3_nt: TGTGCCAGCATTATAGGACAGCCGAACACCGGGGAGCTGTTTTTT; j_call: TRBJ2-2; v_call: TRBV2; d_call: NA; clone_size: NA
cdr3_aa: CASSDAQGPWYGYTF; cdr3_nt: TGCGCCAGCAGTGATGCGCAGGGTCCATGGTATGGCTACACCTTC; j_call: TRBJ1-2; v_call: TRBV10-1; d_call: NA; clone_size: NA
cdr3_aa: CASSPGTGGFTDTQYF; cdr3_nt: TGTGCCAGCAGTCCAGGGACAGGGGGGTTCACAGATACGCAGTATTTT; j_call: TRBJ2-3; v_call: TRBV11-3; d_call: TRBD1; clone_size: NA
cdr3_aa: CASSQGEDYHTGELFF; cdr3_nt: TGTGCCAGCAGCCAAGGAGAGGACTACCACACCGGGGAGCTGTTTTTT; j_call: TRBJ2-2; v_call: TRBV4-2; d_call: NA; clone_size: few
cdr3_aa: CASSLGDRGSYNEQFF; cdr3_nt: TGCGCCAGCAGCTTGGGGGACAGGGGTTCCTACAATGAGCAGTTCTTC; j_call: TRBJ2-1; v_call: TRBV5-1; d_call: TRBD1; clone_size: NA
cdr3_aa: CASRLQGAYTEAFF; cdr3_nt: TGTGCCAGCAGGCTACAGGGGGCGTACACTGAAGCTTTCTTT; j_call: TRBJ1-1; v_call: TRBV5-4; d_call: TRBD1; clone_size: NA
cdr3_aa: CATSRDRRQGAIMNTGELFF; cdr3_nt: TGTGCCACCAGCAGAGATCGGAGACAGGGGGCTATCATGAACACCGGGGAGCTGTTTTTT; j_call: TRBJ2-2; v_call: TRBV15; d_call: TRBD1; clone_size: NA
cdr3_aa: CAWSPRQEANYGYTF; cdr3_nt: TGTGCCTGGAGTCCCCGACAGGAAGCTAACTATGGCTACACCTTC; j_call: TRBJ1-2; v_call: TRBV30; d_call: NA; clone_size: few
cdr3_aa: CASSSTGSRRTNEKLFF; cdr3_nt: TGTGCCAGCAGTTCGACAGGGTCCCGAAGAACTAATGAAAAACTGTTTTTT; j_call: TRBJ1-4; v_call: TRBV27; d_call: TRBD1; clone_size: NA
cdr3_aa: CATSWAETQYF; cdr3_nt: TGTGCCACATCTTGGGCGGAGACCCAGTACTTC; j_call: TRBJ2-5; v_call: TRBV10-3; d_call: NA; clone_size: NA